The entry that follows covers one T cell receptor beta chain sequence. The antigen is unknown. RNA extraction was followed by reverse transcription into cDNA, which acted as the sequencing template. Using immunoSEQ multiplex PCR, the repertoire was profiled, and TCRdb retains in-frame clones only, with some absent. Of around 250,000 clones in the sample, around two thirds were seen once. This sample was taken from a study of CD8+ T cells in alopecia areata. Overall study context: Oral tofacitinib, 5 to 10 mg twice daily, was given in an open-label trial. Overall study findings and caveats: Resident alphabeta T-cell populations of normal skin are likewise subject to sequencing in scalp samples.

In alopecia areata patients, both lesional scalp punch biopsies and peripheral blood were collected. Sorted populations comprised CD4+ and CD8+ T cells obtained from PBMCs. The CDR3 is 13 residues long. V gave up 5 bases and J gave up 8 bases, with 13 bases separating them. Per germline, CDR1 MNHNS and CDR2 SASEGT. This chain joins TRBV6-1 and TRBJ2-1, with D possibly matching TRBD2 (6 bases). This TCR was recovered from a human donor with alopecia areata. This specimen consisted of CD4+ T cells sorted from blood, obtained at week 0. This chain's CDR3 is CASSIRTGDEQFF. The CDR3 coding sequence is TGTGCCAGCAGTATTCGAACGGGGGATGAGCAGTTCTTC.